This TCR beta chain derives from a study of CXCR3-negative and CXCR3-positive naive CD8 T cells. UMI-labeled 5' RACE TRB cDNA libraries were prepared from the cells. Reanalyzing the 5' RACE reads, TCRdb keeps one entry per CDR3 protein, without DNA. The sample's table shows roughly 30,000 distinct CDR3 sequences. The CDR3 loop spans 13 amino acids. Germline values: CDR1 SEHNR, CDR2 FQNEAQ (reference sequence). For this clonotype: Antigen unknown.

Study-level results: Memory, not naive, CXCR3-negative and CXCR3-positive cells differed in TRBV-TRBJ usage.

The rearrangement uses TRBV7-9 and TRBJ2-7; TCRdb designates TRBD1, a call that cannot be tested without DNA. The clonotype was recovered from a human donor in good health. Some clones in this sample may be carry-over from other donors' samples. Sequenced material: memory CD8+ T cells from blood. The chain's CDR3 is CASSPGYSYKQYF.